This TCR beta chain came from a study of technical replicates of blood from several donors. The method was immunoSEQ multiplex PCR; TCRdb's version includes in-frame clones alone and lacks a portion of them. The table lists more than 80,000 clones, 90% to 97% of them singletons. This CDR3 contains 19 residues. CDR1 and CDR2 (germline): SEHNR, FQNEAQ (reference sequence). V was pared by 5 bases and J by 1 base, with 24 bases between. The clonotype originates from a human donor in good health. J is TRBJ1-5 and V is TRBV7-9; tentatively, D is TRBD1 (6 bases). Source material: T cells isolated from PBMCs. The CDR3 DNA sequence: TGTGCCAGCAGCCAAAAACACAGGGATTCTGCGTGGAGCAATCAGCCCCAGCATTTT. It translates to CASSQKHRDSAWSNQPQHF.